One and the same sample provided the 7 T cell receptor beta chains below, sequenced in a study of identical twins. From the 5' RACE reads, TCRdb called clonotypes with MiXCR, one entry per CDR3 protein. The data show about 720,000 distinct CDR3 sequences, with roughly 8% seen just once and 0.75% to 1% held by the top ten. This sample was shared with a second study, whose subject was yellow fever vaccine responses in identical twins.

The sequencing input was PBMCs. Every receptor here comes from a woman aged 18-29 years in good health.

The J gene is TRBJ2-5, the V gene TRBV3-1; D remains ambiguous. Deletions cut 1 base from V and 5 bases from J, with 5 bases between. This CDR3 contains 12 residues. Germline-derived CDR1 and CDR2 are LGHDT and YNNKEL (reference sequence). CDR3 in amino acids: CASSQADETQYF. DNA for the CDR3: TGTGCCAGCAGCCAAGCCGATGAGACCCAGTACTTC.

This clonotype has just a few counts. The J gene is TRBJ2-3, the V gene TRBV7-8; possible D gene TRBD2, 7 bases. The CDR3 sequence is 17 residues long. The germline V gene has CDR1 SGHVS and CDR2 FQNEAQ. Between the trimmed V and J ends, which lost 2 bases and 0 bases, there was a span of 15 bases. The CDR3 DNA sequence: TGTGCCAGCAGCTTACTTGGGGGGGGGGCTAGCACAGATACGCAGTATTTT. Encoded protein: CASSLLGGGASTDTQYF.

This clonotype was detected ten times or more. This chain joins TRBV20-1 and TRBJ1-4, with 9 bases identical to TRBD1. Germline V gene sequence: CDR1 DFQATT, CDR2 SNEGSKA (reference sequence). V gave up 5 bases and J gave up 0 bases; unmatched junction bases: 10. The length of the CDR3 is 17 residues. CDR3 protein: CSAEQGAGGPTNEKLFF. The CDR3 region has the DNA TGCAGTGCTGAACAGGGGGCTGGGGGTCCAACTAATGAAAAACTGTTTTTT.

This clonotype was counted a few times. The gene calls are TRBV29-1 and TRBJ1-2; 10 nucleotides match TRBD1. V was clipped by 7 bases and J by 6 bases; unmatched bases: 8. The length of the CDR3 is 13 residues. Germline CDR1 and CDR2: SQVTM and ANQGSEA. CDR3 sequence: CSADRGQGHGYTF. CDR3 DNA: TGCAGCGCAGACAGGGGGCAAGGCCATGGCTACACCTTC.

The table lists this clonotype with a few counts. The V gene is TRBV12-3 or TRBV12-4, the J gene TRBJ1-2, with D maybe TRBD1 (6 bases). V was clipped by 4 bases and J by 2 bases, with 17 bases between them. The CDR3 length is 16 residues. The CDR3 spells CASSSGGGGTNYGYTF. As DNA, the CDR3 is TGTGCCAGCAGTTCGGGAGGGGGAGGGACCAACTATGGCTACACCTTC.

This clonotype was seen once. The chain is built from TRBV29-1 and TRBJ2-7; D might be TRBD1 or TRBD2, each matching 6 bases. V lost 6 bases, J lost 7 bases, and 16 bases lay in between. The germline V gene has CDR1 SQVTM and CDR2 ANQGSEA. CDR3 length: 12 amino acids. The CDR3 bases are TGCAGCGTGGGGGGAAGACAGGTTGAGCAGTACTTC. Translation gives CSVGGRQVEQYF.

The chain recombines TRBV18 with TRBJ1-5; D perhaps matches TRBD1 (5 bases). CDR1 and CDR2 (germline): KGHSH, LQKENI. Trimming stripped 3 bases from V and 4 bases from J, with 7 bases between. There are 13 residues in the CDR3. Written as DNA, the CDR3 is TGTGCCAGCTCACCGGACACTAATCAGCCCCAGCATTTT. Encoded protein: CASSPDTNQPQHF.